These T cell receptor beta chains were read from a single sample in a study of T-cell reconstitution after alpha-beta-depleted transplantation in children. In TCRdb, the PCR reads were re-called with MiXCR into one record per CDR3 protein. The table has a few hundred thousand distinct CDR3 sequences, under 15% seen once. Here the sequenced sample was PBMCs, mostly from graft donor cells, taken 360 days after TCRalphabeta/CD19-depleted stem cell transplant. The receptors shown here come from a male patient aged 10 to 17 who had a stem cell transplant for acute myeloid leukemia, so the T cells may come from the graft donor. The conserved cysteine and the conserved F or W are not part of the CDR3 here.

>TRBV6-2/TRBV6-3|TRBJ2-7
ASREPGLAGGPIYEQY
>TRBV6-2/TRBV6-3|TRBJ2-1
ASSIVLAAIRPSYNEQF
>TRBV6-5|TRBJ2-7
ASSAPYEQY
>TRBV28|TRBJ2-5
ASSGGPGHQEETQY
>TRBV7-3|TRBJ2-3
ASSLAGGSTLTDTQY
>TRBV11-1|TRBJ2-6
ASSLVRGGANVLT
>TRBV11-2|TRBJ2-1
ASSLARLSYNVQF
>TRBV7-9|TRBJ2-7
ASSSMGNYEQY
>TRBV5-5|TRBJ1-5
ASSLSAELNQPQH
>TRBV28|TRBJ1-2
ASSSSTGVNGYT
>TRBV7-8|TRBJ2-2
ASSPDRGPGGELF
>TRBV20-1|TRBJ1-5
SAHRGMSQPQH
>TRBV20-1|TRBJ2-1
SASPGTSGAGEQF
>TRBV7-3|TRBJ2-1
ASSLDSAYNEQF
>TRBV20-1|TRBJ2-7
SARDSGTGVYEQY
>TRBV25-1|TRBJ2-1
ASRRIGEQF
>TRBV15|TRBJ2-5
ATSRDPRGWQETQY
>TRBV5-1|TRBJ2-5
ASSLLGMGETQY
>TRBV27|TRBJ2-2
ASSPYAGQGNTGELF
>TRBV29-1|TRBJ2-3
SVAGRVSTDTQY
>TRBV7-2|TRBJ2-1
ASSSQADNEQF
>TRBV20-1|TRBJ2-5
SASPMRVGEYQETQY
>TRBV29-1|TRBJ2-1
SARTGTGNYNEQF
>TRBV6-1|TRBJ1-5
ASSEAGRMHQPQH
>TRBV4-3|TRBJ2-1
ASSPRRLAGSYNEQF
>TRBV6-1|TRBJ2-1
ASSRDRENEQF
>TRBV5-1|TRBJ2-7
ASSLDRPPAYEQY
>TRBV19|TRBJ1-2
ASSLRVRDFASYGYT
>TRBV20-1|TRBJ2-2
SARRLAGVRDTGELF
>TRBV14|TRBJ2-1
ASSQDQRDYQF
>TRBV4-3|TRBJ1-2
ASSQAASGDYGYT
>TRBV5-1|TRBJ2-3
ASSLGFGTGEMGTQY
>TRBV6-5|TRBJ1-2
ASSYLGTDLGYT
>TRBV3-1|TRBJ2-5
ASSQPFRTGQETQY
>TRBV29-1|TRBJ2-3
SPGTGETDTQY
>TRBV25-1|TRBJ2-3
ASSEGQGASTQY